What follows describes a single T cell receptor beta chain. Original handling: Amplification with reference gene primers provided the estimates of nucleated cell counts. Assay used: immunoSEQ multiplex PCR; TCRdb lists only in-frame clones, some missing. V and J calls and clone size are those listed in that table; D and trimming were worked out from the DNA. The sample records approximately 400,000 clones, 88% being singletons. The data belong to a study of blood T cell repertoires in COVID-19. Looking at the study overall: Some COVID-19 samples were acute and others convalescent; all came from the United States, Italy and Spain. PBMCs, B-cell-depleted T cells, or T cells were the source of the cDNA or gDNA that made up the material.

The Seattle patients joined while their infection was active and were tracked longitudinally afterward. The origin of this receptor is a woman aged 45-65 years with COVID-19, enrolled during active disease. Material for sequencing was peripheral blood.

This CDR3 reads CASSYYRTDTQYF. CDR3 DNA: TGTGCCAGCAGTTACTACAGGACAGATACGCAGTATTTT. The rearrangement uses TRBV27 and TRBJ2-3, with D possibly TRBD1 on 5 matching bases. The V end lost 4 bases, the J end lost 3 bases, and 8 bases lay between the germline ends. The germline V gene encodes CDR1 MNHEY and CDR2 SMNVEV (reference sequence). The CDR3 has 13 amino acids.